These T cell receptor beta chains were read from a single sample in a study of shared clonotypes between healthy human individuals. TCRdb's copy holds only in-frame clones and misses some; the assay was immunoSEQ multiplex PCR. The sample holds over a million clones, about 96% seen once. What was sequenced was naive CD4+ T cells sorted from blood. These TCRs come from a young man in good health. CDR3s include the opening cysteine and the closing phenylalanine or tryptophan. The D gene is left open where the match is weak. Clone size, where shown, is once, few, many, or a class for clones that have expanded.

J	V	size	D	DNA	CDR3
TRBJ2-1	TRBV19	.	TRBD2	TGTGCCAGTAGTATAGATCGATTACTAGCGGGAGACAATGAGCAGTTCTTC	CASSIDRLLAGDNEQFF
TRBJ1-2	TRBV6-6	once	TRBD1	TGTGCCAGCAGTGACAGGGGGGGAATGTATGGCTACACCTTC	CASSDRGGMYGYTF
TRBJ2-7	TRBV6-5	.	.	TGTGCCAGCAGTCAAGGAGGGGAGCAGTACTTC	CASSQGGEQYF
TRBJ2-7	TRBV19	.	.	TGTGCCAGTACCACCAAGGGAGGAGGGCGGCAGTACTTC	CASTTKGGGRQYF
TRBJ1-2	TRBV19	.	.	TGTGCCAGTAGTATCCTGGATGGCTACACCTTC	CASSILDGYTF
TRBJ1-6	TRBV30	.	TRBD1	TGTGCCTGGCTTAAACAGGGGACGAACGGTTCACCCCTCCACTTT	CAWLKQGTNGSPLHF
TRBJ2-2	TRBV23-1	.	.	TGCGCCAGCACCAGCTGCTTCCTTCCCACTCTTAACACCGGGGAGCTGTTTTTT	CASTSCFLPTLNTGELFF
TRBJ1-5	TRBV4-1	.	.	TGCGCCAGCAGCCAAGCTCAAGGGATTCAGCCCCAGCATTTT	CASSQAQGIQPQHF
TRBJ2-5	TRBV19	.	.	TGTGCCAGTAGTATCCCAGGGATTTCAGAGACCCAGTACTTC	CASSIPGISETQYF
TRBJ2-3	TRBV27	.	TRBD2	TGTGCCAGCAGTGGAGCGGGATGGGGACCCACAGATACGCAGTATTTT	CASSGAGWGPTDTQYF
TRBJ2-7	TRBV18	.	.	TGTGCCAGCTCACCTTCACAGGGTACCCTCGAGCAGTACTTC	CASSPSQGTLEQYF
TRBJ2-2	TRBV10-3	.	TRBD1	TGTGCCATATCAAAGGGACAGGGGGCTCCCGGCGGGGAGCTGTTTTTT	CAISKGQGAPGGELFF
TRBJ2-3	TRBV2	.	.	TGTGCCAGCAGTGGGCGGAGGCGGCCAGATACGCAGTATTTT	CASSGRRRPDTQYF
TRBJ1-1	TRBV11-2	.	.	TGTGCCAGCAGCATCCAGGGGTGGAACACTGAAGCTTTCTTT	CASSIQGWNTEAFF
TRBJ2-4	TRBV5-1	.	.	TGCGCCAGCAGCCCTTCCTGGTTAGGCACAAACATTCAGTACTTC	CASSPSWLGTNIQYF
TRBJ2-7	TRBV28	.	.	TGTGCCAGCAGTCCCTTCAACGAGCAGTACTTC	CASSPFNEQYF
TRBJ1-5	TRBV10-1	.	TRBD1	TGCGCCAGCAGTGATCAGGGGGGTCAGCCCCAGCATTTT	CASSDQGGQPQHF
TRBJ2-6	TRBV6-6	.	.	TGTGCCAGCAGTTACTCAGCGTCTGGGGCCAACGTCCTGACTTTC	CASSYSASGANVLTF
TRBJ1-1	TRBV12-5	.	.	TGTGCTAGTGCCGCGGGGCTAAACACTGAAGCTTTCTTT	CASAAGLNTEAFF
TRBJ2-7	TRBV6-1	.	TRBD2	TGTGCCAGCAGTGTTAGGCTAGCGGGAGCCCTCTCCTACGAGCAGTACTTC	CASSVRLAGALSYEQYF
TRBJ2-7	TRBV10-2	.	TRBD2	TGCGCCAGCAGAGTCACTAGCGGGTGGCTCCTGAACGAGCAGTACTTC	CASRVTSGWLLNEQYF
TRBJ2-5	TRBV29-1	.	TRBD2	TGCAGCGTCGCCGGGGGGGGCCAAGAGACCCAGTACTTC	CSVAGGGQETQYF
TRBJ2-7	TRBV11-3	.	.	TGTGCCAGCAGCCTACAAATGACATACGAGCAGTACTTC	CASSLQMTYEQYF
TRBJ2-1	TRBV5-1	.	.	TGCGCCAGCAGGCAGTACGGCGGGGACAATGAGCAGTTCTTC	CASRQYGGDNEQFF
TRBJ2-5	TRBV14	once	TRBD2	TGTGCCAGCAGCCAAGATTCGAGTAGCGGGAGTTTTGTAGAGACCCAGTACTTC	CASSQDSSSGSFVETQYF
TRBJ2-7	TRBV28	.	.	TGTGCCAGCAGTTTCCCCCTCCATACAGGGACCGAGCAGTACTTC	CASSFPLHTGTEQYF
TRBJ2-1	TRBV28	once	TRBD2	TGTGCCAGCAGCCAAAGCGGGAGTTCCTACAATGAGCAGTTCTTC	CASSQSGSSYNEQFF
TRBJ1-1	TRBV28	.	.	TGTGCCAGCACCCCCATGGGAACTGAAGCTTTCTTT	CASTPMGTEAFF
TRBJ1-3	TRBV6-6	.	.	TGTGCCAGCAGCTCGAGGAGACAGCCGCTAAACACCATATATTTT	CASSSRRQPLNTIYF
TRBJ2-5	TRBV7-3	.	TRBD1	TGTGCCAGCAGCCTCCGGGACAGTCTAATAGAGACCCAGTACTTC	CASSLRDSLIETQYF
TRBJ2-3	TRBV7-8	.	.	TGTGCCAGCAGCTCGTTCGGGGTTGCGCGGGGCTCAGATACGCAGTATTTT	CASSSFGVARGSDTQYF
TRBJ2-1	TRBV5-1	.	.	TGCGCCAGCAGCTTGGGGTCAGGTGTTGGTACCCAGTTCTTC	CASSLGSGVGTQFF
TRBJ2-1	TRBV18	.	TRBD2	TGTGCCAGCTCACCAATAGCGGGAGGCGAGAATGAGCAGTTCTTC	CASSPIAGGENEQFF
TRBJ1-5	TRBV28	.	.	TGTGCCAGCCGGGGATATAGCAATCAGCCCCAGCATTTT	CASRGYSNQPQHF
TRBJ1-5	TRBV5-5	.	.	TGTGCCAGCAGCTATACAGGATTCAATCAGCCCCAGCATTTT	CASSYTGFNQPQHF
TRBJ2-5	TRBV9	.	.	TGTGCCAGCAGCGTTACGGGAGACGGGAAGCAGACCCAGTACTTC	CASSVTGDGKQTQYF
TRBJ1-2	TRBV6-6	.	.	TGTGCCTCCGCCCGGGGGGCGGACTATGGCTACACCTTC	CASARGADYGYTF
TRBJ2-1	TRBV5-4	.	TRBD2	TGTGCCAGCAGCTTTGGACTAGCGGGAGGGGGGTTCTCCAATGAGCAGTTCTTC	CASSFGLAGGGFSNEQFF
TRBJ2-7	TRBV6-1	.	.	TGTGCCAGCAGTGAACTCGGGGGGCTCAGCGAGCAGTACTTC	CASSELGGLSEQYF
TRBJ2-5	TRBV7-7	.	.	TGTGCCAGCAGCTTACCAGGGTACCAAGAGACCCAGTACTTC	CASSLPGYQETQYF
TRBJ2-2	TRBV10-3	.	TRBD1	TGTGCCATCAGTGATGCCGGGACAGGGAAGGTGACCGGGGAGCTGTTTTTT	CAISDAGTGKVTGELFF
TRBJ1-4	TRBV25-1	.	.	TGTGCCAGCAGTGCTAGGGGGGGAAAACTGTTTTTT	CASSARGGKLFF
TRBJ1-3	TRBV18	.	.	TGTGCCAGCTCACCTCCACACAGGGCTGGAAACACCATATATTTT	CASSPPHRAGNTIYF
TRBJ2-1	TRBV10-3	few	.	TGTGCCATCAGTGAGTCGAATGAGCAGTTCTTC	CAISESNEQFF
TRBJ2-5	TRBV27	.	.	TGTGCCAGCAGTCCCATCACTAGTGTGGAGACCCAGTACTTC	CASSPITSVETQYF
TRBJ2-1	TRBV28	.	.	TGTGCCAGCAGTTCACCTGACACGAGGCCGTCTTTCTTC	CASSSPDTRPSFF
TRBJ2-2	TRBV5-1	.	.	TGCGCCAGCAGCTTGTCAGGGATAGAAACCGGGGAGCTGTTTTTT	CASSLSGIETGELFF
TRBJ2-3	TRBV5-1	.	TRBD2	TGCGCCAGCAGCTTGGTAGCGGGACCCACCCGGAATCTGCAAGATACGCAGTATTTT	CASSLVAGPTRNLQDTQYF
TRBJ1-5	TRBV7-3	few	.	TGTGCCAGCAGCCCCGAAACAGGACAGCCCCAGCATTTT	CASSPETGQPQHF
TRBJ2-1	TRBV5-1	.	.	TGCGCCAGCAGCTTGTCTCCAGGGCCCCATGAGCAGTTCTTC	CASSLSPGPHEQFF
TRBJ2-2	TRBV6-6	.	.	TGTGCCAGCAGTGCGAACACCGGGGAGCTGTTTTTT	CASSANTGELFF
TRBJ2-1	TRBV27	.	.	TGTGCCAGCAGTTTACTTTTTGACAATGAGCAGTTCTTC	CASSLLFDNEQFF
TRBJ1-5	TRBV19	.	.	TGTGCCAGTAGGGCCGTTGGGGTTCAGCCCCAGCATTTT	CASRAVGVQPQHF
TRBJ2-2	TRBV14	.	.	TGTGCCAGCAGCCTCCGCTTGGGCCACACCGGGGAGCTGTTTTTT	CASSLRLGHTGELFF
TRBJ2-7	TRBV7-2	.	.	TGTGCCAGCAGCCCCAGACCGGGAGATGAGCAGTACTTC	CASSPRPGDEQYF
TRBJ1-5	TRBV21-1	.	.	TGTGCCAGCAGCAATATAAGCAATCAGCCCCAGCATTTT	CASSNISNQPQHF
TRBJ2-7	TRBV5-1	.	TRBD1	TGCGCCAGCAGCTACCTCGGGACAGATGCCTACGAGCAGTACTTC	CASSYLGTDAYEQYF
TRBJ2-3	TRBV28	.	TRBD2	TGTGCCAGCAGTTCCTCGGGGTGGGCTAGCGGGAGAGATACGCAGTATTTT	CASSSSGWASGRDTQYF
TRBJ1-6	TRBV2	.	TRBD1	TGTGCCAGAGCGGGACAGGGTCTTTCACCCCTCCACTTT	CARAGQGLSPLHF
TRBJ2-6	TRBV5-6	.	TRBD1	TGTGCCAGCAGCCAAGGACAGGGGTTGACTGGGGCCAACGTCCTGACTTTC	CASSQGQGLTGANVLTF